This TCR beta chain was found in a study of beta chain features in type 1 diabetes. Overall study findings and caveats: Because the template was cDNA, high-expressing cells might be over-represented. The study found moderately but significantly shorter TCRB CDR3s in all four CD4+ subsets of Type 1 diabetes patients. Patients showed naive, central memory and Treg TCRB repertoires that appeared more similar than those of healthy donors.

What was sequenced were expressed TCRB transcripts, since all of the isolated RNA had been reverse transcribed. Using immunoSEQ multiplex PCR, the repertoire was profiled, and TCRdb retains in-frame clones only, with some absent. The sample lists around 690,000 clones; around 12% were seen once. This clone was detected only a few times. Antigen: not known. The germline gives CDR1 SGHVS, CDR2 FNYEAQ. Between the trimmed V and J ends, which lost 3 bases and 4 bases, there was a span of 12 bases. This CDR3 is built from 15 residues. The V gene is TRBV7-6, the J gene TRBJ1-4; possible D gene TRBD1, 6 bases. Sequenced material: naive CD4+ T cells from blood. The receptor's source is a man under 40 with type 1 diabetes. The CDR3 protein is CASSFGPGDNEKLFF. DNA of the CDR3: TGTGCCAGCAGCTTTGGCCCAGGGGATAATGAAAAACTGTTTTTT.